Shown below are 2 T cell receptor beta chains from a single sample sequenced in a study of blood T cell repertoires in COVID-19. The table came from immunoSEQ multiplex PCR; TCRdb's copy has only in-frame clones and leaves some out. Of a few hundred thousand clones listed, 85% to 90% are singletons. The sample consisted of peripheral blood. The receptors here all came from a woman in her thirties or forties who had recovered from COVID-19.

The count of this clone is one. This chain joins TRBV19 and TRBJ1-1, with a weak D call TRBD1 (5 bases). V lost 5 bases and J lost 0, with 10 bases in between. Germline V gives CDR1 LNHDA, CDR2 SQIVND (reference sequence). The CDR3 spans 14 residues. This CDR3 reads CASSFPTVNTEAFF. The CDR3 coding sequence is TGTGCCAGTAGTTTCCCGACAGTGAACACTGAAGCTTTCTTT. Full variable domain (missing parts from reference TRBV19 and TRBJ1-1): DGGITQSPKYLFRKEGQNVTLSCEQNLNHDAMYWYRQDPGQGLRLIYYSQIVNDFQKGDIAEGYSVSREKKESFPLTVTSAQKNPTAFYLCASSFPTVNTEAFFGQGTRLTVV.

The chain links TRBV19 to TRBJ1-2; D is possibly TRBD1 (6 bases). Germline CDR1 LNHDA, CDR2 SQIVND (reference sequence). The CDR3 is 14 amino acids. The ends were cut back, 5 bases at V and 7 bases at J, with 17 bases in the middle. The CDR3 bases are TGTGCCAGTAGTCCACAGGGTATCCGGATTGGCTACACCTTC. Its protein product is CASSPQGIRIGYTF.